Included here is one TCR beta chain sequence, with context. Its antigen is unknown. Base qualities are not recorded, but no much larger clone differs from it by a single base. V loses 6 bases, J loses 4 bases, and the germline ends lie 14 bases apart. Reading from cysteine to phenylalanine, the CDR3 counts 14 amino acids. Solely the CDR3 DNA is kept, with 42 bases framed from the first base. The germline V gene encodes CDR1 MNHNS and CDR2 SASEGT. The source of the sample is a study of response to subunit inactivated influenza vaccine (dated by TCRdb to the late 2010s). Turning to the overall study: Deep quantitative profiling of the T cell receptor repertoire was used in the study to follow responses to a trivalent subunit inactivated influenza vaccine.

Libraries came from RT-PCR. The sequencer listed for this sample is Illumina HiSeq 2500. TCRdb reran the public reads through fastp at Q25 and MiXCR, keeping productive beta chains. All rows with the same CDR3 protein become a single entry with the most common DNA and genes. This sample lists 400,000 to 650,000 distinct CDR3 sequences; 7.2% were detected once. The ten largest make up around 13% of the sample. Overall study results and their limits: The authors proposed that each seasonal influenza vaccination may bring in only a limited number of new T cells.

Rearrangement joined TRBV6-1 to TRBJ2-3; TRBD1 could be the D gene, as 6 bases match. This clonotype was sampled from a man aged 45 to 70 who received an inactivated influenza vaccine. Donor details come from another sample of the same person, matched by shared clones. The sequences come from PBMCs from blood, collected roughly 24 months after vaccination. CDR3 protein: CASRGRGTADTQYF. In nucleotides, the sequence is TGTGCCAGCAGAGGAAGGGGGACCGCAGATACGCAGTATTTT.